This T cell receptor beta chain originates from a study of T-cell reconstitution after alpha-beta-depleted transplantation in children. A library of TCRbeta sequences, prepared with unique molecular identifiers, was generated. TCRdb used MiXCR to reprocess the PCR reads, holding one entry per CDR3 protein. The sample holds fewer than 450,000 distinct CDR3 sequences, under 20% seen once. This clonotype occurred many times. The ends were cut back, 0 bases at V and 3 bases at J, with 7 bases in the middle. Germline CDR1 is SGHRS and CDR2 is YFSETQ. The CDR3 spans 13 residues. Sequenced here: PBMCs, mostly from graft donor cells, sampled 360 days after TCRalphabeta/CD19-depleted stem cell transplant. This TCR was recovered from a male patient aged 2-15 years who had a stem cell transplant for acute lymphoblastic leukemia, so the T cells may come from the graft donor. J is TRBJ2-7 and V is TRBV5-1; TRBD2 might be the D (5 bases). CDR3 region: CASSLETNYEQYF. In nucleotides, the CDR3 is TGCGCCAGCAGCTTGGAGACTAACTACGAGCAGTACTTC. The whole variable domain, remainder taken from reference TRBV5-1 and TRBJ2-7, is KAGVTQTPRYLIKTRGQQVTLSCSPISGHRSVSWYQQTPGQGLQFLFEYFSETQRNKGNFPGRFSGRQFSNSRSEMNVSTLELGDSALYLCASSLETNYEQYFGPGTRLTVT.